This entry lists 14 T cell receptor beta chains sequenced from one sample in a study of Graves' ophthalmopathy and Graves' hyperthyroidism. RNA transcripts were the source from which TCR beta CDR3 regions were amplified. RT-PCR in the first round used HTBI primers; a second-round multiplex PCR followed. Using its own MiXCR run on the multiplex PCR reads, TCRdb lists one record per CDR3 protein. The sample yields hundreds of thousands of distinct CDR3 sequences, about 41% seen once. The sequenced material came from peripheral blood. The receptors originated from an adult man with Graves' ophthalmopathy.

This clonotype was detected a few times. The genes are TRBV25-1 and TRBJ1-2; 10 nucleotides match TRBD1. There are 13 residues in the CDR3. The junction had 9 bases not matched to a gene; V was cut back by 11 bases and J by 6 bases. The germline gives CDR1 MGHDK, CDR2 SYGVNS. CDR3 nucleotide sequence: TGTGCCTGGAGTGGCGGGACAGGGGATGGCTACACCTTC. Residues: CAWSGGTGDGYTF.

About this clonotype itself: The CDR3 carries no conserved terminal phenylalanine or tryptophan, so it likely arises from a read error. The DNA is omitted, as the CDR3 cannot be located on it reliably, and the CDR3 follows TCRdb's listing. The genes are TRBV6-6 and TRBJ1-6; TRBD1, the D gene given by the table, was not confirmed from the DNA. Germline values: CDR1 MNHNY, CDR2 SVGAGI (reference sequence). The CDR3 extends over 9 residues, inclusive of both ends. The CDR3 loop is CASSYLIAP.

This clonotype appeared a single time. The chain recombines TRBV10-3 with TRBJ1-1; D perhaps matches TRBD1 (5 bases). The V end was cut by 3 bases, the J end by 4 bases, with 9 bases between. Germline CDR1 and CDR2: ENHRY and SYGVKD. The CDR3 runs 13 residues. This CDR3 reads CAISDTGLTEAFF. CDR3 in DNA: TGTGCCATCAGTGACACGGGGCTCACTGAAGCTTTCTTT.

This clonotype was recorded many times. The chain is built from TRBV9 and TRBJ2-2; TRBD2 is a possible D gene (7 bases). Germline assignment: CDR1 SGDLS and CDR2 YYNGEE. The CDR3 sequence is 16 residues long. Trimming took 0 bases from V and 0 from J, leaving 9 bases between them. This CDR3 is CASSVGGGPNTGELFF. The CDR3, as DNA: TGTGCCAGCAGCGTAGGGGGGGGCCCGAACACCGGGGAGCTGTTTTTT.

Many counts were recorded for this clonotype. The chain recombines TRBV4-3 with TRBJ1-6; D is uncertain. V lost 1 base to trimming and J lost 7 bases, with 11 bases between them. The CDR3 runs 15 residues. CDR1 and CDR2 from the germline V gene are LGHNA and YSLEER. This CDR3 is CASSQVAGPNSPLHF. The CDR3 coding sequence is TGCGCCAGCAGCCAAGTCGCAGGCCCCAATTCACCCCTCCACTTT.

This clonotype was counted many times. J is TRBJ1-2 and V is TRBV7-9; D is ambiguous. The CDR3 has 16 residues. Trimming stripped 5 bases from V and 5 bases from J, with 21 bases between. Per germline, CDR1 SEHNR and CDR2 FQNEAQ (reference sequence). Here the CDR3 DNA reads TGTGCCAGCAGCCCTAAAACTATCCCTTTATCTTATGGCTACACCTTC. This encodes CASSPKTIPLSYGYTF.

The rearrangement links TRBV15 to TRBJ2-7; D is possibly TRBD1 (6 bases). The CDR3 extends over 14 amino acids. CDR1 is LNHNV and CDR2 is YYDKDF in the germline V gene (reference sequence). V shed 3 bases and J shed 3 bases, with 12 bases lying between them. CDR3 in DNA: TGTGCCACCAGCAGCGCCACCAGGGGCTACGAGCAGTACTTC. Its protein product is CATSSATRGYEQYF.

The chain is built from TRBV24-1 and TRBJ2-1; possibly TRBD1 for D (6 bases). Germline V gene lookup returns CDR1 KGHDR and CDR2 SFDVKD. The CDR3 covers 12 residues. Trimming took off 4 bases at V and 9 bases at J, with 9 bases between the two ends. The chain's CDR3 is CATSDRGIEQFF. The CDR3 DNA follows: TGTGCCACCAGTGACAGGGGCATTGAGCAGTTCTTC.

The chain carries TRBV7-8 and TRBJ2-6; D is possibly TRBD1 (5 bases). Germline assignment: CDR1 SGHVS and CDR2 FQNEAQ. Trimming pared 5 bases from V and 3 bases from J, leaving 14 bases between. The CDR3 loop spans 16 amino acids. CDR3 residues: CASSEDQGIGANVLTF. In DNA form, the CDR3 reads TGTGCCAGCAGCGAAGACCAGGGAATTGGGGCCAACGTCCTGACTTTC.

The V gene is TRBV7-9, the J gene TRBJ1-1, with 7 bases matching TRBD1. V was clipped by 3 bases and J by 10 bases; unmatched bases: 8. Germline V gene data show CDR1 as SEHNR and CDR2 as FQNEAQ (reference sequence). CDR3 size: 13 residues. The DNA of the CDR3 is TGTGCCAGCAGCTTCGACAGGGATCAAGGAGCTTTCTTT. It is translated as CASSFDRDQGAFF.

Comments on this clonotype: The junction differs from germline at one of its ends, possibly a read error. The chain has TRBV20-1 and TRBJ1-5, with D uncertain. Germline V gene lookup returns CDR1 DFQATT and CDR2 SNEGSKA (reference sequence). This CDR3 region has 12 residues. CDR3 amino acids: CSAGGSSQPQHF. DNA of the CDR3: TGCAGTGCTGGCGGGAGCAGTCAGCCCCAGCATTTT.

The V gene is TRBV29-1, the J gene TRBJ1-2, with TRBD1 as a possible D gene (5 bases). The V end was cut by 8 bases, the J end by 3 bases, with 13 bases between. The CDR3 has 12 amino acids. CDR1 and CDR2 (germline): SQVTM, ANQGSEA. The CDR3 region is CSLADRYYGYTF. Written as DNA, the CDR3 is TGCAGCTTGGCCGACAGATACTATGGCTACACCTTC.

This clonotype was seen just once. V usage is TRBV29-1 and J usage is TRBJ1-1; 7 nucleotides match TRBD1. CDR1 and CDR2 from the germline V gene are SQVTM and ANQGSEA. V lost 8 bases and J lost 5; bases outside the gene matches: 8. This CDR3 region has 12 residues. Written as DNA, the CDR3 is TGCAGCTTGGGGACAGCCGCGACTGAAGCTTTCTTT. Its protein product is CSLGTAATEAFF.

This clonotype occurred many times. V gene TRBV7-6 combines with J gene TRBJ1-6; weak D call: TRBD1 (6 bases). This CDR3 region has 14 residues. From germline, CDR1 is SGHVS and CDR2 FNYEAQ. The V gene lost 2 bases and the J gene lost 7 bases, with 9 bases spanning the gap. The CDR3 protein is CASSLFTGNSPLHF. CDR3 DNA sequence: TGTGCCAGCAGCTTATTTACAGGGAATTCACCCCTCCACTTT.